Listed below are T cell receptor beta chains from one sample, sequenced in a study of CD8+ T cells in alopecia areata. TCRdb's copy holds only in-frame clones and misses some; the assay was immunoSEQ multiplex PCR. The data show 15,000 to 20,000 clones, less than 70% seen once. The starting material was skin, obtained at week 0. All receptors come from a human donor with alopecia areata. CDR3s include the opening cysteine and the closing phenylalanine or tryptophan. The D gene is left open where the match is weak. Only some rows state a clone size, as once, few, many or a class for expanded clones.

cdr3_aa: CASSEFPGAAVTEAFF
cdr3_nt: TGTGCCAGCAGTGAATTCCCGGGGGCGGCTGTCACTGAAGCTTTCTTT
d_call: .
j_call: TRBJ1-1
clone_size: .
v_call: TRBV6-4

cdr3_aa: CASSEEGWDTEAFF
cdr3_nt: TGTGCCAGCAGTGAAGAAGGGTGGGACACTGAAGCTTTCTTT
d_call: .
j_call: TRBJ1-1
clone_size: .
v_call: TRBV2

cdr3_aa: CASSGGARNTEAFF
cdr3_nt: TGTGCCAGCAGTGGGGGGGCACGGAACACTGAAGCTTTCTTT
d_call: .
j_call: TRBJ1-1
clone_size: .
v_call: TRBV6-5

cdr3_aa: CASSENLAGGSAETQYF
cdr3_nt: TGTGCCAGCAGTGAGAATCTAGCGGGGGGATCCGCGGAGACCCAGTACTTC
d_call: TRBD2
j_call: TRBJ2-5
clone_size: .
v_call: TRBV2

cdr3_aa: CASSESGTGLNEKLFF
cdr3_nt: TGTGCCAGCAGTGAATCCGGGACAGGGCTTAATGAAAAACTGTTTTTT
d_call: TRBD1
j_call: TRBJ1-4
clone_size: medium-sized
v_call: TRBV25-1

cdr3_aa: CASQMGLGGGIEQYF
cdr3_nt: TGTGCCAGCCAGATGGGGCTGGGAGGGGGGATCGAGCAGTACTTC
d_call: .
j_call: TRBJ2-7
clone_size: .
v_call: TRBV6-5

cdr3_aa: CASRGPFYEQYF
cdr3_nt: TGTGCCAGCCGGGGGCCATTCTACGAGCAGTACTTC
d_call: .
j_call: TRBJ2-7
clone_size: .
v_call: TRBV27

cdr3_aa: CASSQDRRPTYEQYF
cdr3_nt: TGTGCCAGCAGCCAAGATAGGCGCCCAACCTACGAGCAGTACTTC
d_call: .
j_call: TRBJ2-7
clone_size: .
v_call: TRBV4-2

cdr3_aa: CASSFRREETQYF
cdr3_nt: TGTGCCAGCAGTTTCAGGAGAGAAGAGACCCAGTACTTC
d_call: .
j_call: TRBJ2-5
clone_size: .
v_call: TRBV6-5

cdr3_aa: CASSLQGQGTSPLHF
cdr3_nt: TGTGCCAGCAGCTTACAAGGACAGGGAACGTCACCCCTCCACTTT
d_call: TRBD1
j_call: TRBJ1-6
clone_size: .
v_call: TRBV7-3

cdr3_aa: CASSQAAGGSPYEQYF
cdr3_nt: TGTGCCAGCAGCCAAGCGGCAGGGGGTTCCCCCTACGAGCAGTACTTC
d_call: TRBD1
j_call: TRBJ2-7
clone_size: .
v_call: TRBV14

cdr3_aa: CASSYRGGEQYF
cdr3_nt: TGTGCCAGCAGTTACAGGGGAGGCGAGCAGTACTTC
d_call: .
j_call: TRBJ2-7
clone_size: few
v_call: TRBV7-2

cdr3_aa: CASSYLRETEAFF
cdr3_nt: TGTGCCAGCAGTTACCTAAGGGAGACTGAAGCTTTCTTT
d_call: .
j_call: TRBJ1-1
clone_size: .
v_call: TRBV6-5

cdr3_aa: CASSLARGLSSYEQYF
cdr3_nt: TGCGCCAGCAGCTTGGCCAGGGGCCTAAGCTCCTACGAGCAGTACTTC
d_call: .
j_call: TRBJ2-7
clone_size: few
v_call: TRBV5-1

cdr3_aa: CASSQDQGYTLQFF
cdr3_nt: TGCGCCAGCAGCCAAGACCAAGGCTATACACTCCAGTTCTTC
d_call: .
j_call: TRBJ2-1
clone_size: .
v_call: TRBV4-1

cdr3_aa: CASSYSEDRNTEAFF
cdr3_nt: TGTGCCAGCAGTTACTCTGAGGACAGGAACACTGAAGCTTTCTTT
d_call: .
j_call: TRBJ1-1
clone_size: .
v_call: TRBV6-5

cdr3_aa: CASSDAGQGGEQYF
cdr3_nt: TGCGCCAGCAGTGACGCCGGACAGGGCGGCGAGCAGTACTTC
d_call: TRBD1
j_call: TRBJ2-7
clone_size: few
v_call: TRBV10-2

cdr3_aa: CASRRHRERYQPQHF
cdr3_nt: TGTGCCAGCAGGCGACACAGGGAGAGGTATCAGCCCCAGCATTTT
d_call: .
j_call: TRBJ1-5
clone_size: once
v_call: TRBV27

cdr3_aa: CASSQGTDTQYF
cdr3_nt: TGTGCCAGCAGCCAGGGCACAGATACGCAGTATTTT
d_call: .
j_call: TRBJ2-3
clone_size: .
v_call: TRBV7-2

cdr3_aa: CASSLPTLGTQYF
cdr3_nt: TGTGCCAGCAGCTTGCCCACCTTAGGGACGCAGTATTTT
d_call: .
j_call: TRBJ2-3
clone_size: .
v_call: TRBV7-8

cdr3_aa: CASALGETQYF
cdr3_nt: TGTGCCAGCGCCCTTGGAGAGACCCAGTACTTC
d_call: .
j_call: TRBJ2-5
clone_size: .
v_call: TRBV6-6

cdr3_aa: CASSFLRDSSYEQYF
cdr3_nt: TGTGCCAGCAGCTTTCTTCGGGACAGCTCCTACGAGCAGTACTTC
d_call: TRBD1
j_call: TRBJ2-7
clone_size: .
v_call: TRBV5-5

cdr3_aa: CASSDPCGVGEQYF
cdr3_nt: TGTGCCAGCAGTGACCCGTGTGGGGTCGGCGAGCAGTACTTC
d_call: .
j_call: TRBJ2-7
clone_size: .
v_call: TRBV6-4

cdr3_aa: CASSLRSGDEQYF
cdr3_nt: TGCGCCAGCAGCTTGCGGTCCGGGGACGAGCAGTACTTC
d_call: .
j_call: TRBJ2-7
clone_size: once
v_call: TRBV5-1

cdr3_aa: CASSYAGDNEQFF
cdr3_nt: TGTGCCAGCAGTTATGCGGGGGACAATGAGCAGTTCTTC
d_call: TRBD2
j_call: TRBJ2-1
clone_size: .
v_call: TRBV6-5

cdr3_aa: CASSLGLAGGTGELFF
cdr3_nt: TGCGCCAGCAGCCTGGGACTAGCGGGGGGCACCGGGGAGCTGTTTTTT
d_call: TRBD2
j_call: TRBJ2-2
clone_size: .
v_call: TRBV4-3

cdr3_aa: CASSPRPGTGPNTF
cdr3_nt: TGTGCCAGCAGCCCCCGTCCCGGGACAGGGCCGAACACCTTC
d_call: TRBD1
j_call: TRBJ1-2
clone_size: few
v_call: TRBV7-8

cdr3_aa: CASSLGMGELFF
cdr3_nt: TGTGCCAGCAGCTTAGGGATGGGGGAGCTGTTTTTT
d_call: .
j_call: TRBJ2-2
clone_size: .
v_call: TRBV7-9

cdr3_aa: CASSWTGRAYEQYF
cdr3_nt: TGTGCCAGCAGTTGGACAGGGCGGGCCTACGAGCAGTACTTC
d_call: TRBD1
j_call: TRBJ2-7
clone_size: .
v_call: TRBV28

cdr3_aa: CASQPGQGTSPLHF
cdr3_nt: TGTGCCAGCCAACCGGGACAGGGGACTTCACCCCTCCACTTT
d_call: TRBD1
j_call: TRBJ1-6
clone_size: .
v_call: TRBV2

cdr3_aa: CASSQSGLAGWDETQYF
cdr3_nt: TGTGCCAGCAGCCAATCCGGACTAGCGGGATGGGACGAGACCCAGTACTTC
d_call: TRBD2
j_call: TRBJ2-5
clone_size: once
v_call: TRBV11-3

cdr3_aa: CASSRTGGGYTF
cdr3_nt: TGTGCCAGCAGTCGGACAGGGGGCGGCTACACCTTC
d_call: TRBD1
j_call: TRBJ1-2
clone_size: .
v_call: TRBV6-5

cdr3_aa: CASSPGNPLNTEAFF
cdr3_nt: TGTGCCAGCAGCCCCGGGAATCCCCTGAACACTGAAGCTTTCTTT
d_call: .
j_call: TRBJ1-1
clone_size: .
v_call: TRBV5-8

cdr3_aa: CAWRGRGAGASSPLHF
cdr3_nt: TGTGCCTGGCGTGGACGGGGGGCGGGGGCGAGTTCACCCCTCCACTTT
d_call: .
j_call: TRBJ1-6
clone_size: .
v_call: TRBV30

cdr3_aa: CSARWGDNSPLHF
cdr3_nt: TGCAGCGCCCGGTGGGGTGACAATTCACCCCTCCACTTT
d_call: .
j_call: TRBJ1-6
clone_size: .
v_call: TRBV29-1

cdr3_aa: CAISESTVLYADTQYF
cdr3_nt: TGTGCCATCAGTGAGTCGACAGTACTATATGCGGATACGCAGTATTTT
d_call: .
j_call: TRBJ2-3
clone_size: .
v_call: TRBV10-3

cdr3_aa: CASSQGRNQPQHF
cdr3_nt: TGTGCCAGCAGCCAGGGGCGGAATCAGCCCCAGCATTTT
d_call: .
j_call: TRBJ1-5
clone_size: few
v_call: TRBV14

cdr3_aa: CASSAETSGGTQYF
cdr3_nt: TGTGCCAGCTCGGCGGAGACTAGCGGGGGCACGCAGTATTTT
d_call: TRBD2
j_call: TRBJ2-3
clone_size: .
v_call: TRBV18

cdr3_aa: CASSLDRWSSGNTIYF
cdr3_nt: TGTGCCAGCAGCTTAGATCGGTGGAGCTCTGGAAACACCATATATTTT
d_call: .
j_call: TRBJ1-3
clone_size: few
v_call: TRBV11-2

cdr3_aa: CASSWDGLKDPYF
cdr3_nt: TGTGCCAGCAGTTGGGACGGGCTAAAGGACCCTTATTTC
d_call: .
j_call: TRBJ1-2
clone_size: .
v_call: TRBV2

cdr3_aa: CASSRQALSYEQYF
cdr3_nt: TGTGCCAGCAGTCGACAGGCCCTCTCCTACGAGCAGTACTTC
d_call: .
j_call: TRBJ2-7
clone_size: .
v_call: TRBV6-5

cdr3_aa: CASSDRGVQPQHF
cdr3_nt: TGTGCCAGCAGTGACAGGGGGGTTCAGCCCCAGCATTTT
d_call: TRBD1
j_call: TRBJ1-5
clone_size: .
v_call: TRBV2

cdr3_aa: CASTPRGQGRMNTEAFF
cdr3_nt: TGTGCCAGCACCCCCCGTGGACAGGGACGCATGAACACTGAAGCTTTCTTT
d_call: TRBD1
j_call: TRBJ1-1
clone_size: .
v_call: TRBV11-3

cdr3_aa: CASSEWTFPYFPYEQYF
cdr3_nt: TGTGCCAGCAGTGAATGGACGTTCCCTTATTTCCCCTACGAGCAGTACTTC
d_call: .
j_call: TRBJ2-7
clone_size: .
v_call: TRBV6-1

cdr3_aa: CASSVTGAKGEQFF
cdr3_nt: TGTGCCAGCAGCGTAACGGGAGCCAAGGGTGAGCAGTTCTTC
d_call: .
j_call: TRBJ2-1
clone_size: .
v_call: TRBV9

cdr3_aa: CASRRKQVPPFYNEQFF
cdr3_nt: TGTGCCAGCAGGAGGAAACAGGTTCCCCCCTTTTACAATGAGCAGTTCTTC
d_call: .
j_call: TRBJ2-1
clone_size: few
v_call: TRBV2

cdr3_aa: CASRMPYSNNEQFF
cdr3_nt: TGTGCCAGCAGGATGCCCTATTCCAACAATGAGCAGTTCTTC
d_call: .
j_call: TRBJ2-1
clone_size: .
v_call: TRBV6-5

cdr3_aa: CASSVGGGGYTDTQYF
cdr3_nt: TGTGCCAGCAGCGTAGGAGGTGGGGGGTACACAGATACGCAGTATTTT
d_call: .
j_call: TRBJ2-3
clone_size: .
v_call: TRBV9

cdr3_aa: CASSRTGTGNEKLFF
cdr3_nt: TGTGCCAGCAGCCGCACCGGGACAGGGAATGAAAAACTGTTTTTT
d_call: TRBD1
j_call: TRBJ1-4
clone_size: .
v_call: TRBV11-2

cdr3_aa: CASSRSGQGSAYGYTF
cdr3_nt: TGTGCCAGTAGTAGGAGCGGACAGGGGAGCGCCTATGGCTACACCTTC
d_call: TRBD1
j_call: TRBJ1-2
clone_size: .
v_call: TRBV19

cdr3_aa: CAWSESTEAFF
cdr3_nt: TGTGCCTGGAGCGAGAGCACTGAAGCTTTCTTT
d_call: .
j_call: TRBJ1-1
clone_size: .
v_call: TRBV30

cdr3_aa: CASSLGTGEFEQYF
cdr3_nt: TGTGCCAGCAGCTTAGGGACAGGGGAATTCGAGCAGTACTTC
d_call: TRBD1
j_call: TRBJ2-7
clone_size: .
v_call: TRBV7-8

cdr3_aa: CASSSRDNRNQPQHF
cdr3_nt: TGTGCCAGCTCATCCCGGGACAACCGCAATCAGCCCCAGCATTTT
d_call: .
j_call: TRBJ1-5
clone_size: .
v_call: TRBV18

cdr3_aa: CAITQNTEAFF
cdr3_nt: TGTGCCATCACGCAGAACACTGAAGCTTTCTTT
d_call: .
j_call: TRBJ1-1
clone_size: once
v_call: TRBV10-3

cdr3_aa: CASGDNYGYTF
cdr3_nt: TGTGCCAGTGGGGACAACTATGGCTACACCTTC
d_call: .
j_call: TRBJ1-2
clone_size: .
v_call: TRBV6-6

cdr3_aa: CASSLGGGYEQYF
cdr3_nt: TGTGCCAGCAGTTTGGGGGGGGGATACGAGCAGTACTTC
d_call: TRBD2
j_call: TRBJ2-7
clone_size: .
v_call: TRBV27

cdr3_aa: CASSPYNTLQETQYF
cdr3_nt: TGTGCCAGCAGCCCTTATAATACCCTACAAGAGACCCAGTACTTC
d_call: .
j_call: TRBJ2-5
clone_size: .
v_call: TRBV7-2

cdr3_aa: CASSPGVNEQFF
cdr3_nt: TGTGCCAGCAGTCCCGGGGTAAATGAGCAGTTCTTC
d_call: .
j_call: TRBJ2-1
clone_size: .
v_call: TRBV6-5

cdr3_aa: CASSVTGNTEAFF
cdr3_nt: TGTGCCAGCAGTGTAACCGGGAACACTGAAGCTTTCTTT
d_call: .
j_call: TRBJ1-1
clone_size: few
v_call: TRBV27